This T cell receptor beta chain was captured in a study of identical twins. CDR1 SGDLS and CDR2 YYNGEE come from the germline V gene. The length of the CDR3 is 15 residues. Deletions cut 0 bases from V and 3 bases from J, with 12 bases between. A remark on this clonotype: What it binds is unknown.

Healthy Caucasian donors formed the entire cohort. Whole-study findings and limits: With monozygotic twins, out-of-frame TCR alpha sharing exceeded what models estimated. Part of the zero-insertion signal could reflect confounding by invariant MAIT and iNKT cells.

Unique molecular identifiers were present on cDNA, and template switching added a universal primer site. In TCRdb, the 5' RACE reads were re-called with MiXCR into one record per CDR3 protein. Here the sample spans approximately 530,000 distinct CDR3 sequences, about a fifth being singletons. The same specimen was also included in a second study, on yellow fever vaccine responses in identical twins.

J is TRBJ2-5 and V is TRBV9; D uncertain. This TCR was recovered from a woman aged 18-29 years in good health. Sequenced input: CD4+ T cells sorted from blood. The CDR3 DNA reads TGTGCCAGCAGCGTAGCGGCTGGAAAAGAAGAGACCCAGTACTTC. Protein product: CASSVAAGKEETQYF.